Described below is a single T cell receptor beta chain sequence and its context. The antigen it recognizes is unknown. No base quality values were provided; no much bigger clone lies one nucleotide off. The data originate from a study of cytomegalovirus exposure and HLA in healthy donors (dated by TCRdb to the late 2010s). Some background on the complete study: According to an earlier analysis of 587 of the donors, 150 million to 200 million T cells yielded 117 million unique TCR beta sequences and more than 250 Gb of sequence data. Roughly 300 gigabases of sequencing data and 70 million to 85 million unique TCR sequences were included in an early release covering roughly 600 HLA-typed donors. Among the approximately 400 genotyped donors, about 85% belonged to the genetic ancestry cluster associated with self-reported Caucasian donors. The study aimed to test whether signatures of past pathogen exposure could be identified by cataloging public T cell receptors. The study profiled the T cell repertoires of approximately 700 subjects by immunosequencing and related them to cytomegalovirus serostatus. A separate validation cohort of some 130 different subjects was used in addition to the approximately 700-subject first cohort. High-throughput TCR immunosequencing, statistical association of individual TCRs with disease status, and machine learning were combined to predict cytomegalovirus infection status. A later analysis re-analyzed previously published TCR beta repertoires from approximately 670 donors and added high-resolution HLA genotyping to study TCR occurrence patterns. In the later analysis, no new phenotypic data were used to find candidate immune exposures; instead, reliance was placed on TCR beta sequences and their occurrence across donors. In an earlier analysis of about 590 of the donors, high-throughput TCR beta sequencing was used to judge whether each TCR beta V gene segment behaved as functional or pseudogenic. Alongside the repertoire data, information on donor age, sex, ethnicity and CMV serostatus was compiled. In a later genetic analysis, genome-wide SNP genotypes for about three fifths of the roughly 670 donors were used, and that subset was treated as a discovery cohort. Every repertoire in the discovery cohort had been generated on one and the same sequencing platform. HLA typing included class I and class II loci at four-digit resolution. The number of typed donors differed by locus: about 620-640 for A, B, C, DRB1 and DQB1; 500 to 550 for DQA1; approximately 610 for DPA1; and some 450 for DPB1. Several DR-DQ haplotypes were treated as single units for association and clustering because of strong linkage in the cohort. Across around 400 genotyped donors of the cohort, an average of 235,054 unique TCR beta nucleotide sequences per donor were sequenced, and approximately 17% of those sequences were non-productive.

CDR1 and CDR2 (SGDLS, YYNGEE) derive from the germline V gene. The CDR3 measures 15 amino acids from cysteine to phenylalanine. This entry keeps only the CDR3 DNA: 45 bases, framed from base 1. V loses 3 bases, J loses 4 bases, and the germline ends lie 13 bases apart. The paper's findings and limits, for the study overall: A further reported finding was that TCR beta sequences accurately predicted the HLA-A and HLA-B alleles for most subjects in the first cohort. The study gave a list of 150 to 200 TCR beta chains associated with cytomegalovirus. Compared with equally common non-associated chains, HLA-associated TCR beta chains in a later analysis were more clonally expanded and had lower generation probabilities. When HLA alleles, especially DR and DQ, strongly co-occurred, TCR associations were difficult to assign to individual alleles. Some IMGT-functional V segments, including TRBV6-2 and TRBV6-3, could not be distinguished by the 87-base-pair reads and were therefore excluded. The earlier analysis of nearly 600 of the donors excluded about 16 rarely observed V segments, including chromosome 9 orphons, because counts were too low. The cohort was sequenced for TCR beta chains only, and without alpha or paired-chain data the features that could be detected were limited. Most TCR sequences were seen in very few donors, while some public TCRs were found in many individuals. Three of the identified cytomegalovirus-associated TCR beta chains were confirmed in vitro to be specific for cytomegalovirus antigens. HLA typing was unavailable for some donors at each locus, so association tests used only the typed subset. In both the original and validation cohorts, the classifier was reported to diagnose cytomegalovirus status with high specificity and sensitivity. Sequencing depth was assumed to be roughly uniform across donors in the presence/absence analyses, though that assumption may not hold. CMV serostatus was the only immune exposure information available for the cohort. Correlated functional status among segregating V segments might reflect linkage disequilibrium, but an unknown experimental factor could not be ruled out. A later analysis reported that several top co-occurrence clusters appeared linked to parvovirus B19, influenza, CMV and Epstein-Barr virus. Broadly in line with IMGT annotations, most TCR beta V segments showed up in productive rearrangements about 87% or about 30% of the time in an earlier analysis of under 700 of the donors. A later analysis associated 16,951 TCR beta sequences with specific HLA alleles at a false discovery rate of 0.05. In a later genetic analysis, a missense DCLRE1C variant was associated with V-gene and J-gene trimming of TCR beta chains, and the association was replicated in an independent cohort. According to a later analysis, most CMV-associated TCR beta chains appeared to be HLA-restricted, and the HLA associations seemed to be driven largely by CMV exposure. The authors suggested that the approach could potentially be extended to other disease states and immunological phenotypes. In a later analysis, the rate of TCR association differed among HLA loci, with DRB1 alleles having the most associated TCRs and HLA-C alleles having the fewest. Compared with the 666-donor mean, donors in an Asian-associated ancestry cluster had fewer N-insertions in productive TCRs, according to a later genetic analysis. A cluster of highly shared sequence variants was judged likely to be a technical artifact of the sequencing pipeline.

The cohort comprised around 700 healthy bone marrow donors. At the time of sampling, all cohort members were nominally healthy, though unrecorded immune exposures were likely present. The donor tested CMV seropositive and was one of the 289 seropositive cohort members. A peripheral blood sample was collected from each donor, and TCR beta sequencing was performed on peripheral blood mononuclear cells. Genomic DNA was extracted from the blood cell samples with the Qiagen DNeasy Blood Extraction Kit. Libraries were built with the immunoSEQ multiplex PCR assay. For the multiplex PCR, a mixture combining 60 forward primers for TCR Vbeta segments and 13 reverse primers for TCR Jbeta segments was used. Amplification of the CDR3 region of rearranged TCR beta genes was performed with a multiplex PCR assay on genomic DNA. The Illumina HiSeq System was used to sequence the amplified TCR beta libraries as 87-base-pair reads. From the authors' description of their analysis: A later analysis tallied around 82 million unique TCR beta chains across the roughly 610 repertoires, and roughly 11 million of those chains were shared by two or more donors. Raw reads were error-corrected and collapsed into unique sequences with a nearest-neighbor algorithm that merged closely related sequences to remove PCR and sequencing errors. V, D and J gene segments were assigned by aligning CDR3 sequences to IMGT reference sequences. For a sequence to be retained, a match of at least six nucleotides to both a V gene segment and a J gene segment was required. Rearrangements were classified as productive when the CDR3 lacked stop codons and remained in frame with V and J, and all other rearrangements were classified as non-productive. Following IMGT convention, CDR3 was defined as the stretch from the second conserved V-encoded cysteine up to the conserved J-encoded phenylalanine. Sequences without an unambiguous match to a single V gene segment were excluded from the earlier analysis of almost 600 of the donors. An earlier analysis of several hundred of the donors called V segments functional above 56.7% productive rearrangements and segregating when the between-donor standard deviation exceeded 5%. A statistical classification framework was developed to diagnose cytomegalovirus status using the catalog of TCR beta chain sequences. In a later analysis, TCR nucleotide sequences were compared against IMGT/GENE-DB human TR gene sequences so that V and J genes could be assigned. In a later analysis, CDR3 sequences and most-parsimonious VDJ recombination scenarios were assigned using the TCRdist pipeline. In a later analysis, each TCR beta chain was defined by its CDR3 amino acid sequence together with its V-gene family, and reads without a unique V-gene family were excluded. A later analysis removed 600 or so highly shared, low-generation-probability nucleotide sequences to deal with suspected cross-contamination and a sequencing artifact. In a later analysis, a clonal expansion index was calculated for each public chain from normalized within-repertoire ranks of inferred template counts. In a later analysis, generation probabilities were computed using a VDJ recombination model fitted to out-of-frame rearrangements, and the results were checked against IGoR. In a later analysis, TCR-TCR, TCR-HLA and TCR-CMV co-occurrence was scored with hypergeometric tests, and a repertoire-size bias correction was applied to TCR pairs. In a later analysis, false discovery rates were estimated by permuting HLA or CMV assignments 20 times. A later analysis grouped co-occurring TCRs with DBSCAN, adding TCRdist sequence similarity when clustering within HLA-allele-positive subsets. For co-occurrence clustering, repertoires with fewer than 30,000 or more than 120,000 public chains were excluded, along with four or five repertoires with anomalous nucleotide sharing. TCRdb obtained this table from immuneACCESS and retained in-frame rearrangements with V and J assigned. These tables miss some clones; where compared with another copy, unresolved V genes account for less than half of the shortfall, and the remainder is unexplained. V and J calls and clone size are given by that table; D and trimming were obtained from the DNA. Within this sample are 250,000 to 350,000 clones, with roughly 90% of them counted one time only. The top ten clonotypes cover 3.5% to 4% of the sample.

The chain was built from TRBV9 and TRBJ2-2; TRBD2 is possibly the D segment (6 matching bases). This receptor was identified in a man between 40 and 49 years old in good health and CMV-seropositive. Sequencing was performed on PBMCs. The CDR3 has the sequence CASSAGRLRTGELFF. The base sequence is TGTGCCAGCAGCGCAGGGAGGCTACGCACCGGGGAGCTGTTTTTT.